The rows below give T cell receptor beta chains drawn from one sample of a study of T-cell memory formation after mild COVID-19. TCRdb re-analysed the 5' RACE reads in MiXCR, keeping a single row per CDR3 protein. The sample lists some 330,000 distinct CDR3 sequences; around a fifth were seen once. The sample consisted of PBMCs or a T cell subset sorted from them (not recorded which). All receptors come from an adult woman who had mild COVID-19 (a few samples of this study predate the infection). Cell type and time point are not known. The CDR3 runs from the conserved cysteine through the conserved F or W. Each record gives: D gene, V gene, J gene, clone size, CDR3 DNA, CDR3 protein. A D gene is named only where the DNA matches it firmly. Not all rows give a size; the values are once, few, many and, for expanded clones, a class.

D gene: -
V gene: TRBV6-2/TRBV6-3
J gene: TRBJ2-3
clone size: -
CDR3 DNA: TGTGCCAGCAGTTCCCAAACAGATACGCAGTATTTT
CDR3 protein: CASSSQTDTQYF

D gene: TRBD1
V gene: TRBV2
J gene: TRBJ1-5
clone size: -
CDR3 DNA: TGTGCCAGCAGTAAAGACAGGGCCGGTCAGCCCCAGCATTTT
CDR3 protein: CASSKDRAGQPQHF

D gene: TRBD2
V gene: TRBV6-1
J gene: TRBJ2-1
clone size: -
CDR3 DNA: TGTGCCAGCAGACGAAGCGGGGGCCACTCGATCTCCTACAATGAGCAGTTCTTC
CDR3 protein: CASRRSGGHSISYNEQFF

D gene: TRBD2
V gene: TRBV12-5
J gene: TRBJ2-2
clone size: few
CDR3 DNA: TGTGCTAGTGGACCCGGGACTAGCGGAGCGAACACCGGGGAGCTGTTTTTT
CDR3 protein: CASGPGTSGANTGELFF

D gene: TRBD2
V gene: TRBV7-2
J gene: TRBJ2-2
clone size: -
CDR3 DNA: TGTGCCAGCAGCCCGAGCGGGAGTGGCGGCACCGGGGAGCTGTTTTTT
CDR3 protein: CASSPSGSGGTGELFF

D gene: -
V gene: TRBV24-1
J gene: TRBJ2-2
clone size: many
CDR3 DNA: TGTGCCACCAGTGACTTCCCCGGGGAGCTGTTTTTT
CDR3 protein: CATSDFPGELFF

D gene: -
V gene: TRBV29-1
J gene: TRBJ2-3
clone size: -
CDR3 DNA: TGCAGCGGCCGTCGTGAGGGTAGCACAGATACGCAGTATTTT
CDR3 protein: CSGRREGSTDTQYF

D gene: -
V gene: TRBV6-1
J gene: TRBJ2-7
clone size: few
CDR3 DNA: TGTGCCAGCAGTCGCGGACACGTAGCAAACGAGCAGTACTTC
CDR3 protein: CASSRGHVANEQYF

D gene: -
V gene: TRBV9
J gene: TRBJ1-6
clone size: few
CDR3 DNA: TGTGCCAGCAGCAAGGACCTCGGGAATTCACCCCTCCACTTT
CDR3 protein: CASSKDLGNSPLHF

D gene: -
V gene: TRBV20-1
J gene: TRBJ2-7
clone size: few
CDR3 DNA: TGCAGTGCTAGGACGGGGAGGCTGAGAGAGCAGTACTTC
CDR3 protein: CSARTGRLREQYF

D gene: -
V gene: TRBV12-3/TRBV12-4
J gene: TRBJ2-3
clone size: -
CDR3 DNA: TGTGCCAGCAGTTTAAGGTTCCGGGACTCGGGTACAGATACGCAGTATTTT
CDR3 protein: CASSLRFRDSGTDTQYF

D gene: TRBD2
V gene: TRBV7-8
J gene: TRBJ2-5
clone size: -
CDR3 DNA: TGTGCCAGCAGCTTACGGCTAGCGGGGCAACGGACCCAGTACTTC
CDR3 protein: CASSLRLAGQRTQYF

D gene: TRBD1
V gene: TRBV5-1
J gene: TRBJ1-5
clone size: -
CDR3 DNA: TGCGCCAGCAGCACCACAGGGGTTAACCAGCCCCAGCATTTT
CDR3 protein: CASSTTGVNQPQHF

D gene: -
V gene: TRBV5-1
J gene: TRBJ2-1
clone size: -
CDR3 DNA: TGCGCCAGCAGCTTGAATCCCACATATGAGCAGTTCTTC
CDR3 protein: CASSLNPTYEQFF

D gene: TRBD2
V gene: TRBV6-5
J gene: TRBJ2-1
clone size: -
CDR3 DNA: TGTGCCAGCAAGCCGGGGGGGAGCTCCTACAATGAGCAGTTCTTC
CDR3 protein: CASKPGGSSYNEQFF

D gene: TRBD1
V gene: TRBV18
J gene: TRBJ1-2
clone size: -
CDR3 DNA: TGTGCCAGCTCACCACCGGTGGCAGGGGGAGTCTATGGCTACACCTTC
CDR3 protein: CASSPPVAGGVYGYTF

D gene: -
V gene: TRBV20-1
J gene: TRBJ2-1
clone size: -
CDR3 DNA: TGCAGTGCTAGGGCGGGATTAGTGGATGAGCAGTTCTTC
CDR3 protein: CSARAGLVDEQFF

D gene: -
V gene: TRBV30
J gene: TRBJ2-7
clone size: -
CDR3 DNA: TGTGCCTGGAGTGTTGACACCTCCTACGAGCAGTACTTC
CDR3 protein: CAWSVDTSYEQYF

D gene: TRBD1
V gene: TRBV6-6
J gene: TRBJ1-4
clone size: few
CDR3 DNA: TGTGCCAGCAGCAAAGGGACAGTAACTAATGAAAAACTGTTTTTT
CDR3 protein: CASSKGTVTNEKLFF

D gene: -
V gene: TRBV2
J gene: TRBJ2-3
clone size: -
CDR3 DNA: TGTGCCAGCAGCAGGGAACTTCGCACAGATACGCAGTATTTT
CDR3 protein: CASSRELRTDTQYF

D gene: -
V gene: TRBV7-6
J gene: TRBJ2-3
clone size: -
CDR3 DNA: TGTGCCAGCAGCCCAGCATTAGATACGCAGTATTTT
CDR3 protein: CASSPALDTQYF

D gene: -
V gene: TRBV27
J gene: TRBJ2-1
clone size: -
CDR3 DNA: TGTGCCAGCAGATTGACCGAGTACAATGAGCAGTTCTTC
CDR3 protein: CASRLTEYNEQFF

D gene: -
V gene: TRBV13
J gene: TRBJ2-3
clone size: -
CDR3 DNA: TGTGCCAGCAGCTTAGAGTTCGACCCCACAGATACGCAGTATTTT
CDR3 protein: CASSLEFDPTDTQYF

D gene: -
V gene: TRBV20-1
J gene: TRBJ2-5
clone size: -
CDR3 DNA: TGCAGTGCTAGTTCGCCGGGGGCCCAAGAGACCCAGTACTTC
CDR3 protein: CSASSPGAQETQYF

D gene: -
V gene: TRBV29-1
J gene: TRBJ1-2
clone size: -
CDR3 DNA: TGCAGCGCCGAGGGGAACGGCTACACCTTC
CDR3 protein: CSAEGNGYTF

D gene: -
V gene: TRBV6-5
J gene: TRBJ1-2
clone size: once
CDR3 DNA: TGTGCCAGCAGTTACACTAGGAACTATGGCTACACCTTC
CDR3 protein: CASSYTRNYGYTF

D gene: TRBD1
V gene: TRBV7-2
J gene: TRBJ1-2
clone size: -
CDR3 DNA: TGTGCCAGCAGCAATAGACAGGGAGTCTTATATGGCTACACCTTC
CDR3 protein: CASSNRQGVLYGYTF

D gene: TRBD1
V gene: TRBV5-5
J gene: TRBJ1-2
clone size: -
CDR3 DNA: TGTGCCAGCAGTTTTTGGGGTACAGGGGGCGGCCGCTATGGCTACACCTTC
CDR3 protein: CASSFWGTGGGRYGYTF

D gene: -
V gene: TRBV4-1
J gene: TRBJ2-3
clone size: -
CDR3 DNA: TGCGCCAGCAGCCAAGACCCGGGACTGGGCGGGATCTCCTCCAGCACAGATACGCAGTATTTT
CDR3 protein: CASSQDPGLGGISSSTDTQYF

D gene: -
V gene: TRBV4-3
J gene: TRBJ1-4
clone size: -
CDR3 DNA: TGCGCCAGCAGCCACATCGGGACGTTCTCAACTAATGAAAAACTGTTTTTT
CDR3 protein: CASSHIGTFSTNEKLFF

D gene: -
V gene: TRBV18
J gene: TRBJ2-3
clone size: -
CDR3 DNA: TGTGCCAGCTCACCGGGGACACCAGATACGCAGTATTTT
CDR3 protein: CASSPGTPDTQYF

D gene: -
V gene: TRBV21-1
J gene: TRBJ2-1
clone size: few
CDR3 DNA: TGTGCCAGCAGCGGCCGGACAGGGGGCGAAAAGTTCTTC
CDR3 protein: CASSGRTGGEKFF

D gene: -
V gene: TRBV20-1
J gene: TRBJ2-1
clone size: -
CDR3 DNA: TGCAGTGCTAGGAACCCCACCTACAATGAGCAGTTCTTC
CDR3 protein: CSARNPTYNEQFF

D gene: TRBD1
V gene: TRBV20-1
J gene: TRBJ1-2
clone size: few
CDR3 DNA: TGCAGTGCCGGGGGACAGGGGGCGCCATGGGGCTATGGCTACACCTTC
CDR3 protein: CSAGGQGAPWGYGYTF

D gene: TRBD2
V gene: TRBV20-1
J gene: TRBJ2-1
clone size: few
CDR3 DNA: TGCAGTGCTAGCCCTCTAGCGGGGGTACGAAATGAGCAGTTCTTC
CDR3 protein: CSASPLAGVRNEQFF

D gene: -
V gene: TRBV20-1
J gene: TRBJ2-5
clone size: -
CDR3 DNA: TGCAGTGCTACGGGGCTTCAAGAGACCCAGTACTTC
CDR3 protein: CSATGLQETQYF

D gene: TRBD2
V gene: TRBV15
J gene: TRBJ2-7
clone size: few
CDR3 DNA: TGTGCCACCAGCAGAGGCAGGTCGGCTAGCGGGAGGACCTACGAGCAGTACTTC
CDR3 protein: CATSRGRSASGRTYEQYF

D gene: -
V gene: TRBV12-3/TRBV12-4
J gene: TRBJ1-4
clone size: -
CDR3 DNA: TGTGCCAGCACCTCATCTGGCCCGCTCTTCAAGAGTAATGAAAAACTGTTTTTT
CDR3 protein: CASTSSGPLFKSNEKLFF

D gene: -
V gene: TRBV5-1
J gene: TRBJ1-3
clone size: few
CDR3 DNA: TGCGCCAGCAGCCTTGAGCCTGGAAACACCATATATTTT
CDR3 protein: CASSLEPGNTIYF

D gene: -
V gene: TRBV7-9
J gene: TRBJ2-7
clone size: -
CDR3 DNA: TGTGCCAGCAGCCCCCTCAGGGGCCCAGCCTACGAGCAGTACTTC
CDR3 protein: CASSPLRGPAYEQYF

D gene: -
V gene: TRBV3-1
J gene: TRBJ2-7
clone size: few
CDR3 DNA: TGTGCCAGCAGCCAAGCTTGGAAAACCTACGAGCAGTACTTC
CDR3 protein: CASSQAWKTYEQYF

D gene: -
V gene: TRBV5-5
J gene: TRBJ1-1
clone size: few
CDR3 DNA: TGTGCCAGCAGCTTGTTTCTAAGGGGCGGCACTGAAGCTTTCTTT
CDR3 protein: CASSLFLRGGTEAFF

D gene: -
V gene: TRBV6-6
J gene: TRBJ2-3
clone size: -
CDR3 DNA: TGTGCCAGCAGCCCCAGGGAAGATACGCAGTATTTT
CDR3 protein: CASSPREDTQYF

D gene: -
V gene: TRBV15
J gene: TRBJ2-5
clone size: few
CDR3 DNA: TGTGCCACCAGCAGAGAGAATTGGGGGGAGACCCAGTACTTC
CDR3 protein: CATSRENWGETQYF

D gene: TRBD2
V gene: TRBV5-1
J gene: TRBJ2-7
clone size: few
CDR3 DNA: TGCGCCAGCAGCTCCCTGACTAGCGGATCCTACGAGCAGTACTTC
CDR3 protein: CASSSLTSGSYEQYF

D gene: TRBD1
V gene: TRBV12-3/TRBV12-4
J gene: TRBJ1-1
clone size: many
CDR3 DNA: TGTGCCAGCAGTTTTGGGACAGGAGGCAACACTGAAGCTTTCTTT
CDR3 protein: CASSFGTGGNTEAFF

D gene: -
V gene: TRBV24-1
J gene: TRBJ1-5
clone size: few
CDR3 DNA: TGTGCCACCAGTGACAGGGTGAATCAGCCCCAGCATTTT
CDR3 protein: CATSDRVNQPQHF

D gene: TRBD2
V gene: TRBV7-8
J gene: TRBJ2-1
clone size: -
CDR3 DNA: TGTGCCAGCAGCTTAGGGACCTTTGGTAGCGGGAGGCCGTTCTCCTACAATGAGCAGTTCTTC
CDR3 protein: CASSLGTFGSGRPFSYNEQFF

D gene: TRBD1
V gene: TRBV29-1
J gene: TRBJ1-2
clone size: few
CDR3 DNA: TGCAGCGTGGCCCAGGGGGCGGACTATGGCTACACCTTC
CDR3 protein: CSVAQGADYGYTF

D gene: -
V gene: TRBV5-1
J gene: TRBJ1-2
clone size: few
CDR3 DNA: TGCGCCAGCAGCTTGGGCAGTCCCTATGGCTACACCTTC
CDR3 protein: CASSLGSPYGYTF

D gene: -
V gene: TRBV7-6
J gene: TRBJ2-1
clone size: few
CDR3 DNA: TGTGCCAGCACCCCACTAGGGCAACACAATGAGCAGTTCTTC
CDR3 protein: CASTPLGQHNEQFF

D gene: TRBD1
V gene: TRBV29-1
J gene: TRBJ2-7
clone size: -
CDR3 DNA: TGCAGCGTGGGACAGGCCCGGGACTACGAGCAGTACTTC
CDR3 protein: CSVGQARDYEQYF

D gene: -
V gene: TRBV7-9
J gene: TRBJ1-4
clone size: -
CDR3 DNA: TGTGCCAGCAGTTACAGCGCCGGTGAAAAACTGTTTTTT
CDR3 protein: CASSYSAGEKLFF

D gene: -
V gene: TRBV2
J gene: TRBJ2-1
clone size: few
CDR3 DNA: TGTGCCAGCAGTAGGACGTGGGAGGTCAATGAGCAGTTCTTC
CDR3 protein: CASSRTWEVNEQFF

D gene: -
V gene: TRBV9
J gene: TRBJ1-1
clone size: once
CDR3 DNA: TGTGCCAGCAGCGTAGCGGGAGGGACTCCGGACACTGAAGCTTTCTTT
CDR3 protein: CASSVAGGTPDTEAFF

D gene: TRBD2
V gene: TRBV11-3
J gene: TRBJ2-2
clone size: few
CDR3 DNA: TGTGCCAGCAGCTCAGGGAACCCGGGGGGCACCGGGGAGCTGTTTTTT
CDR3 protein: CASSSGNPGGTGELFF

D gene: -
V gene: TRBV3-1
J gene: TRBJ2-2
clone size: few
CDR3 DNA: TGTGCCAGCAGCCAAAGGGGATTCTCCGGGGAGCTGTTTTTT
CDR3 protein: CASSQRGFSGELFF

D gene: -
V gene: TRBV9
J gene: TRBJ2-3
clone size: -
CDR3 DNA: TGTGCCAGCAGCCCCCTGGGGGGACCCTTCACAGATACGCAGTATTTT
CDR3 protein: CASSPLGGPFTDTQYF

D gene: TRBD2
V gene: TRBV7-7
J gene: TRBJ2-5
clone size: -
CDR3 DNA: TGTGCCAGCAGCGTTACTAGCGGGGGAGAGACCCAGTACTTC
CDR3 protein: CASSVTSGGETQYF